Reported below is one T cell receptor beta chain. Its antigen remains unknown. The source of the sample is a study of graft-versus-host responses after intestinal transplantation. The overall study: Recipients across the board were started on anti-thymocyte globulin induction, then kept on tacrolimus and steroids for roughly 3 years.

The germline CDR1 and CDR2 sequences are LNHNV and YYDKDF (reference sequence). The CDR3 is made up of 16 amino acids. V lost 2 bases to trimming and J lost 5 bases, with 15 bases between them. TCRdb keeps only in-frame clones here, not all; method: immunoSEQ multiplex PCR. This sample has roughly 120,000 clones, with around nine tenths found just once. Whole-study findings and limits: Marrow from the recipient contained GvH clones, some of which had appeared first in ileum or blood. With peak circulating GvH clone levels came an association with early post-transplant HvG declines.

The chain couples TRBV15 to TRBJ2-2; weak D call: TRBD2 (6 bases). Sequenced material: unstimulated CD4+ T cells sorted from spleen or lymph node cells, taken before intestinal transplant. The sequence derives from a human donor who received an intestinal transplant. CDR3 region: CATSRRGEVATGELFF. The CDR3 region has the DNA TGTGCCACCAGCAGACGCGGGGAGGTGGCTACCGGGGAGCTGTTTTTT.